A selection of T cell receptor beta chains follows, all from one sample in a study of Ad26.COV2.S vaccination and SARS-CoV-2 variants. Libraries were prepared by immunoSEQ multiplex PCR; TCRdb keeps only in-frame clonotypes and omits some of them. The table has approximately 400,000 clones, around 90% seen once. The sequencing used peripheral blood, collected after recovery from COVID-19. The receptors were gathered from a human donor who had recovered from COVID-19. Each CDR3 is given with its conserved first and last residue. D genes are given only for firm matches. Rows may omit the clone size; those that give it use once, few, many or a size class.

CDR3aa: CASSSTGTNEKLFF
CDR3nt: TGTGCCAGCAGTTCGACAGGGACTAATGAAAAACTGTTTTTT
len: 14
j_gene: TRBJ1-4
v_gene: TRBV6-5
abundance: NA
d_gene: TRBD1

CDR3aa: CASSPSYSPLHF
CDR3nt: TGTGCCAGCAGCCCAAGCTATTCACCCCTCCACTTT
len: 12
j_gene: TRBJ1-6
v_gene: TRBV14
abundance: NA
d_gene: NA

CDR3aa: CATSRAQLQGSTEAFF
CDR3nt: TGTGCCACCAGCAGAGCACAACTACAGGGCTCCACTGAAGCTTTCTTT
len: 16
j_gene: TRBJ1-1
v_gene: TRBV15
abundance: NA
d_gene: NA

CDR3aa: CASSPPLAGGGGANVLTF
CDR3nt: TGTGCCAGCTCACCACCCCTAGCGGGGGGTGGTGGGGCCAACGTCCTGACTTTC
len: 18
j_gene: TRBJ2-6
v_gene: TRBV18
abundance: NA
d_gene: TRBD2

CDR3aa: CASSFGHTQYF
CDR3nt: TGTGCCAGCAGTTTCGGGCATACGCAGTATTTT
len: 11
j_gene: TRBJ2-3
v_gene: TRBV12-3/TRBV12-4
abundance: NA
d_gene: NA

CDR3aa: CASRTGVDSGELFF
CDR3nt: TGTGCCAGCCGGACAGGGGTAGACTCCGGGGAGCTGTTTTTT
len: 14
j_gene: TRBJ2-2
v_gene: TRBV7-8
abundance: NA
d_gene: TRBD1

CDR3aa: CASSQIWDSDNEKLFF
CDR3nt: TGTGCCAGCAGCCAAATCTGGGACAGCGATAATGAAAAACTGTTTTTT
len: 16
j_gene: TRBJ1-4
v_gene: TRBV7-9
abundance: NA
d_gene: TRBD1

CDR3aa: CASSLAGYTGELFF
CDR3nt: TGTGCCAGCAGCTTAGCAGGGTACACCGGGGAGCTGTTTTTT
len: 14
j_gene: TRBJ2-2
v_gene: TRBV7-6
abundance: once
d_gene: NA

CDR3aa: CASSLPPGHEQFF
CDR3nt: TGTGCCAGCAGCCTTCCCCCGGGACACGAGCAGTTCTTC
len: 13
j_gene: TRBJ2-1
v_gene: TRBV7-2
abundance: NA
d_gene: NA

CDR3aa: CASSHPVAGTDTQYF
CDR3nt: TGCGCCAGCAGCCATCCCGTGGCGGGCACAGATACGCAGTATTTT
len: 15
j_gene: TRBJ2-3
v_gene: TRBV4-1
abundance: NA
d_gene: NA

CDR3aa: CASSLAGGSYEQYF
CDR3nt: TGTGCCAGCAGCTTAGCGGGGGGTTCCTACGAGCAGTACTTC
len: 14
j_gene: TRBJ2-7
v_gene: TRBV7-2
abundance: NA
d_gene: NA

CDR3aa: CASSQPGTGEEKLFF
CDR3nt: TGTGCCAGCAGTCAACCCGGGACAGGGGAAGAAAAACTGTTTTTT
len: 15
j_gene: TRBJ1-4
v_gene: TRBV6-6
abundance: once
d_gene: TRBD1

CDR3aa: CASRDKVSYEQYF
CDR3nt: TGTGCCAGCCGGGACAAAGTATCCTACGAGCAGTACTTC
len: 13
j_gene: TRBJ2-7
v_gene: TRBV21-1
abundance: NA
d_gene: NA

CDR3aa: CASSLGWPLAGGRDTQYF
CDR3nt: TGTGCCAGCAGCTTGGGATGGCCTCTAGCGGGGGGGCGGGATACGCAGTATTTT
len: 18
j_gene: TRBJ2-3
v_gene: TRBV5-6
abundance: NA
d_gene: TRBD2

CDR3aa: CASSERGESGNTIYF
CDR3nt: TGTGCCAGCAGTGAAAGAGGGGAATCGGGAAACACCATATATTTT
len: 15
j_gene: TRBJ1-3
v_gene: TRBV6-1
abundance: NA
d_gene: NA

CDR3aa: CASLMLRDADTQYF
CDR3nt: TGTGCCAGTCTTATGTTGCGGGACGCAGATACGCAGTATTTT
len: 14
j_gene: TRBJ2-3
v_gene: TRBV6-5
abundance: NA
d_gene: NA

CDR3aa: CASSSHRGENSPLHF
CDR3nt: TGTGCCAGCAGCTCCCACAGGGGAGAGAATTCACCCCTCCACTTT
len: 15
j_gene: TRBJ1-6
v_gene: TRBV11-2
abundance: NA
d_gene: TRBD1

CDR3aa: CASSLGSGGASIEQFF
CDR3nt: TGCGCCAGCAGCTTAGGTAGCGGGGGGGCCAGTATTGAGCAGTTCTTC
len: 16
j_gene: TRBJ2-1
v_gene: TRBV5-1
abundance: NA
d_gene: TRBD2

CDR3aa: CASSSPSITDRGRPNEAFF
CDR3nt: TGTGCCAGCAGCTCCCCATCAATTACGGACAGGGGAAGACCAAATGAAGCTTTCTTT
len: 19
j_gene: TRBJ1-1
v_gene: TRBV13
abundance: NA
d_gene: TRBD1

CDR3aa: CASSLSRSIYNEQFF
CDR3nt: TGTGCCAGCAGTTTAAGCCGGAGCATCTACAATGAGCAGTTCTTC
len: 15
j_gene: TRBJ2-1
v_gene: TRBV27
abundance: NA
d_gene: NA

CDR3aa: CASSLGPPYEQYF
CDR3nt: TGTGCCAGCAGCTTGGGGCCCCCCTACGAGCAGTACTTC
len: 13
j_gene: TRBJ2-7
v_gene: TRBV5-6
abundance: NA
d_gene: NA

CDR3aa: CASSADRGHEKLFF
CDR3nt: TGTGCCAGCAGCGCGGACAGGGGGCACGAAAAACTGTTTTTT
len: 14
j_gene: TRBJ1-4
v_gene: TRBV7-9
abundance: NA
d_gene: TRBD1

CDR3aa: CATSRGPVLGLGGELFF
CDR3nt: TGTGCCACCAGCAGAGGGCCGGTCTTGGGGCTAGGCGGGGAGCTGTTTTTT
len: 17
j_gene: TRBJ2-2
v_gene: TRBV15
abundance: NA
d_gene: NA

CDR3aa: CASSGGGNQPQHF
CDR3nt: TGTGCCAGTAGTGGAGGCGGCAATCAGCCCCAGCATTTT
len: 13
j_gene: TRBJ1-5
v_gene: TRBV19
abundance: NA
d_gene: NA